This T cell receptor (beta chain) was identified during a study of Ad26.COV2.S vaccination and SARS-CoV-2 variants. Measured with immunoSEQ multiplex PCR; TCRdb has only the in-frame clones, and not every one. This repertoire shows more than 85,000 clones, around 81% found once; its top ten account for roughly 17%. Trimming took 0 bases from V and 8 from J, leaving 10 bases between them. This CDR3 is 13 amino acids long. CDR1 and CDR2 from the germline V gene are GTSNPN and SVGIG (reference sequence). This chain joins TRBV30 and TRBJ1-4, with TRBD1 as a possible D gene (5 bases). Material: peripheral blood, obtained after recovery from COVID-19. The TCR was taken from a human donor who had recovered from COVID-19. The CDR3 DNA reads TGTGCCTGGAGTGTAAGGGGAAGAGAAAAACTGTTTTTT. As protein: CAWSVRGREKLFF.